This TCR beta chain appears in the sequencing data of a study of T cells in Graves' hyperthyroidism and ophthalmopathy. General observations from the study: Separating ophthalmopathy from stable hyperthyroidism was achieved by a 13 V-J model.

Patients were excluded because of uncontrolled infection, other autoimmune disease, pregnancy or lactation. Together with thyroid ultrasound, orbital computed tomography, serum thyroxine and TRAb, clinical symptoms were used for diagnoses. In regard to this clonotype: The antigen is unknown. The junction departs from germline at one end; a sequencing error may be responsible.

RNA transcripts yielded amplified TCR beta CDR3 regions. An initial round of RT-PCR targeting the TCR CDR3 relied on the HTBI primer set. TCRdb processed the multiplex PCR reads anew with MiXCR; each CDR3 protein has one entry. The sample carries hundreds of thousands of distinct CDR3 sequences, 45% recorded once. Looked up from germline, CDR1 is LNHDA and CDR2 is SQIVND (reference sequence). CDR3 length: 15 amino acids. Sequenced sample: peripheral blood or thyroid tissue (not recorded which). The chain recombines TRBV19 with TRBJ1-2; unclear D gene. This receptor was identified in an adult man with Graves' disease, either hyperthyroidism or ophthalmopathy (not recorded which). CDR3 loop: CASSISTKHGYGFTF. CDR3 nucleotides: TGTGCCAGTAGTATCTCCACTAAACACGGATATGGCTTCACCTTC.